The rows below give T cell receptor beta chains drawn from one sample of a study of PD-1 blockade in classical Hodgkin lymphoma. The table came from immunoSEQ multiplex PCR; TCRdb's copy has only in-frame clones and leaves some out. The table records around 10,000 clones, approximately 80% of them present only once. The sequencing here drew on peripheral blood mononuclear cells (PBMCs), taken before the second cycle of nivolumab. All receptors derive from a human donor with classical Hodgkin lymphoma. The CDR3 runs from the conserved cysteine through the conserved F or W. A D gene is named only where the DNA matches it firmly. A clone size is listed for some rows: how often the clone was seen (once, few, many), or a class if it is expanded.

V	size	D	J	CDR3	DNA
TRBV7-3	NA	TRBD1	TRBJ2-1	CASSLDRGGYNEQFF	TGTGCCAGCAGCTTAGACAGGGGCGGTTACAATGAGCAGTTCTTC
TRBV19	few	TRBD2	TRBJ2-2	CATTSGTYTGELFF	TGTGCCACCACTAGCGGGACATACACCGGGGAGCTGTTTTTT
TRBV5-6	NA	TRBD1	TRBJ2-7	CASSADRGRREGYEQYF	TGTGCCAGCAGCGCGGACAGGGGGCGCAGGGAGGGCTACGAGCAGTACTTC
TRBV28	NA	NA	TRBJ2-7	CASSLSDGKYEQYF	TGTGCCAGCAGTTTATCTGACGGAAAATACGAGCAGTACTTC
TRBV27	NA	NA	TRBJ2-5	CASSSTIQETQYF	TGTGCCAGCAGTTCGACTATCCAAGAGACCCAGTACTTC
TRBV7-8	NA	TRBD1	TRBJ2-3	CASSKKGSGTGGTDTQYF	TGTGCCAGCAGCAAAAAGGGGTCCGGGACAGGGGGCACAGATACGCAGTATTTT
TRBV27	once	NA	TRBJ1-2	CASSPRQNQVNYGYTF	TGTGCCAGCAGTCCCCGACAGAACCAGGTTAACTATGGCTACACCTTC
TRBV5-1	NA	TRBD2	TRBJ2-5	CASSLVGLVGGPLETQYF	TGCGCCAGCAGCTTGGTCGGTCTAGTGGGAGGGCCCCTTGAGACCCAGTACTTC
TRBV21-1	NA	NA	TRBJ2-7	CASSKVALLPACGSYEQYF	TGTGCCAGCAGCAAAGTTGCACTGCTTCCGGCATGCGGATCCTACGAGCAGTACTTC
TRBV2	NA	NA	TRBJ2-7	CASCRERSEQYF	TGTGCCAGCTGCCGGGAGAGGAGCGAGCAGTACTTC
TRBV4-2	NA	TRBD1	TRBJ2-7	CASSQDAQGLREQYF	TGTGCCAGCAGCCAAGATGCACAGGGGCTGCGGGAGCAGTACTTC
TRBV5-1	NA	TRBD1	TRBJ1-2	CASSSNRDRGRSSLGYTF	TGCGCCAGCAGCAGTAACCGGGACAGGGGGCGCAGTTCTTTAGGCTACACCTTC
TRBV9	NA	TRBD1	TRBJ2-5	CASSASGTGALTQYF	TGTGCCAGCAGCGCGTCCGGGACAGGGGCATTGACCCAGTACTTC
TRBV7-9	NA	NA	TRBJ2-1	CASSLANSHEQFF	TGTGCCAGCAGCTTAGCAAACTCCCATGAGCAGTTCTTC
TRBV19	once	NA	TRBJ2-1	CASRQPGRGYNEQFF	TGTGCCAGTAGACAACCGGGACGGGGATACAATGAGCAGTTCTTC
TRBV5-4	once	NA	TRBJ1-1	CASSLAPKKGGTEAFF	TGTGCCAGCAGCTTGGCCCCTAAGAAGGGAGGCACTGAAGCTTTCTTT
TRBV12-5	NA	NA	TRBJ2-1	CASGLVLGQFYNEQFF	TGTGCTAGTGGTTTGGTACTCGGACAGTTTTACAATGAGCAGTTCTTC
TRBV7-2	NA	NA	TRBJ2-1	CASSLETAYNEQFF	TGTGCCAGCAGCTTGGAGACAGCCTACAATGAGCAGTTCTTC
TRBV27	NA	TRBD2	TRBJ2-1	CASSLERGVYNEQFF	TGTGCCAGCAGTTTAGAGCGGGGTGTCTACAATGAGCAGTTCTTC
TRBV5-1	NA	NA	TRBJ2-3	CASSFGRGGDTQYF	TGCGCCAGCAGCTTCGGCAGGGGGGGAGATACGCAGTATTTT
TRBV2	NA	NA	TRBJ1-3	CASGTFSGNTIYF	TGTGCCAGCGGTACCTTTTCTGGAAACACCATATATTTT
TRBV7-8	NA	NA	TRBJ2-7	CASSFFWSPSYEQYF	TGTGCCAGCAGCTTCTTCTGGTCCCCCTCCTACGAGCAGTACTTC
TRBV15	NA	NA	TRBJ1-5	CATSRQNQPQHF	TGTGCCACCAGCAGACAGAATCAGCCCCAGCATTTT
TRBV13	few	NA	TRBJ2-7	CASSLGTQVTYEQYF	TGTGCCAGCAGCTTAGGCACCCAGGTTACCTACGAGCAGTACTTC
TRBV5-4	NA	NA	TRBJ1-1	CASSLAGSTITEAFF	TGTGCCAGCAGCTTGGCCGGCAGTACGATCACTGAAGCTTTCTTT
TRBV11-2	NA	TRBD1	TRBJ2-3	CASSSGDRADTQYF	TGTGCCAGCAGCTCTGGGGACAGGGCAGATACGCAGTATTTT
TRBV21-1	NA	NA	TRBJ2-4	CASSRIVAKNIQYF	TGTGCCAGCAGCCGAATCGTAGCCAAAAACATTCAGTACTTC
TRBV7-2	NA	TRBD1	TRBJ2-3	CASTRLGTDFTDTQYF	TGTGCCAGCACCCGCCTCGGGACAGACTTCACAGATACGCAGTATTTT
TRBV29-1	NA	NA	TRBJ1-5	CSATTAVGGSYSNQPQHF	TGCAGCGCTACGACGGCCGTGGGGGGCAGCTATAGCAATCAGCCCCAGCATTTT
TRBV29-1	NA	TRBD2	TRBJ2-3	CSVLASGYTDTQYF	TGCAGCGTTCTCGCTAGCGGCTACACAGATACGCAGTATTTT
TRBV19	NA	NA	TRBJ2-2	CASNIYGTGELFF	TGTGCCAGTAACATATACGGCACCGGGGAGCTGTTTTTT
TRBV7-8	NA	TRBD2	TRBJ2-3	CASSLRLLAGGSTDTQYF	TGTGCCAGCAGCTTACGCCTCTTGGCGGGAGGGTCCACAGATACGCAGTATTTT
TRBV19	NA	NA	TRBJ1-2	CASSIAGRTVYGYTF	TGTGCCAGTAGTATAGCGGGAAGAACGGTCTATGGCTACACCTTC
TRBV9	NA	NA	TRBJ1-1	CASSVEAGFEAFF	TGTGCCAGCAGCGTAGAGGCAGGGTTTGAAGCTTTCTTT
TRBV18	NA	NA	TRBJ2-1	CASSPRRGNNYNEQFF	TGTGCCAGCTCACCCCGACGGGGAAACAACTACAATGAGCAGTTCTTC
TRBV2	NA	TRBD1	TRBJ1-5	CASRSTGSLNQPQHF	TGTGCCAGCAGGTCGACAGGGTCGCTGAATCAGCCCCAGCATTTT
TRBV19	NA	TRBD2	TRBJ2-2	CASTREFYTGELFF	TGTGCCAGTACGCGGGAGTTCTACACCGGGGAGCTGTTTTTT